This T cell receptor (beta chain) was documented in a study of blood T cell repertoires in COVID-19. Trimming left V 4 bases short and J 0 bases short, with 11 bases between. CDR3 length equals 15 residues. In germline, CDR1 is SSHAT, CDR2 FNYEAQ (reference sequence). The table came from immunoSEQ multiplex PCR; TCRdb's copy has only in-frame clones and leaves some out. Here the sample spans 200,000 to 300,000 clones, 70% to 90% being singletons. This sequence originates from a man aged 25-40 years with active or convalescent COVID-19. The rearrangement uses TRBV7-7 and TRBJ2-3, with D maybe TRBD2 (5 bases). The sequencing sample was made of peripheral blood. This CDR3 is CASSSSPGSTDTQYF. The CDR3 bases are TGTGCCAGCAGCTCCAGCCCGGGGAGCACAGATACGCAGTATTTT.